The TCR beta chain described here comes from a study of beta chain features in type 1 diabetes. Findings of the study overall: TCRB CDR3s from Type 1 diabetes patients were moderately but significantly shorter in all four CD4+ subsets.

This CDR3 region has 14 residues. Germline CDR1 and CDR2: SQVTM and ANQGSEA. A sort by CD45RO/CCR7/CD25/CD127/CD95/CD27 yielded CD4+ naive, central memory, regulatory and stem cell-like memory cells. The study reverse transcribed the entire isolated RNA, so it sequenced expressed TCRB transcripts. Only in-frame clones appear in the TCRdb table, and some are missing; sequencing was by immunoSEQ multiplex PCR. Of around 360,000 clones in the sample, about 12% are singletons; the top ten hold approximately 0.011%. Note on this clone: The antigen remains undetermined.

The chain couples TRBV29-1 to TRBJ2-5, with 8 bases aligning to TRBD1. The DNA end is a closer match to TRBJ2-7, so the J assignment may be wrong. Material for sequencing was naive CD4+ T cells from blood. This clonotype was sampled from a woman younger than 35 with type 1 diabetes. The CDR3 nucleotides read TGCAGCGGCCGACAGGGGAGAAGCCCCTACGAGCAGTACTTC. Protein: CSGRQGRSPYEQYF.